The TCR beta chain described here comes from a study of shared clonotypes between healthy human individuals. Study at large: CD8 memory received one plate per donor, CD8 naive two, CD4 memory three and CD4 naive three.

Assay runs were performed at deep level. Assay used: immunoSEQ multiplex PCR; TCRdb lists only in-frame clones, some missing. The sample holds about 2.3 million clones; 85% to 95% are singletons and the top ten take about 0.36%. V was shortened by 4 bases and J by 2 bases, with 4 bases between the two germline ends. The CDR3 loop spans 12 amino acids. All the donors were Caucasian adults who lived in Nashville, Tennessee. Sequencing used naive CD4+ T cells from PBMCs. As to subset: CD45RA+ positively selected. The TCR was taken from a man between 18 and 35 years old in good health. Some clones in this sample may be carry-over from other donors' samples. This chain connects TRBV23-1 to TRBJ2-3; no clear D gene. TRBV23-1 is sorted into the ORF group, with uncertain function. CDR3 amino acids: CASSPSTDTQYF. The CDR3 DNA reads TGCGCCAGCAGTCCATCCACAGATACGCAGTATTTT.